This paragraph reports one T cell receptor beta chain. The data derive from a study of T cell changes during pregnancy in multiple sclerosis. Sequencing used immunoSEQ multiplex PCR; TCRdb keeps in-frame clones, though not all of them. Among tens of thousands of clones listed, around 93% were seen once. J was trimmed by 8 bases and V by 2 bases; bases with no gene match: 9. The CDR3 length is 14 residues. CDR1 and CDR2 from the germline V gene are GTSNPN and SVGIG (reference sequence). The sequence was collected from a female donor with multiple sclerosis, enrolled in a pregnancy study. This sample comprised peripheral blood, obtained in the second trimester of pregnancy. The chain recombines TRBV30 with TRBJ2-1; 7 bases are a match to TRBD2. The CDR3 bases are TGTGCCTGGAGTAGGAGCGGGATGTTTGATGAGCAGTTCTTC. This gives the protein CAWSRSGMFDEQFF.